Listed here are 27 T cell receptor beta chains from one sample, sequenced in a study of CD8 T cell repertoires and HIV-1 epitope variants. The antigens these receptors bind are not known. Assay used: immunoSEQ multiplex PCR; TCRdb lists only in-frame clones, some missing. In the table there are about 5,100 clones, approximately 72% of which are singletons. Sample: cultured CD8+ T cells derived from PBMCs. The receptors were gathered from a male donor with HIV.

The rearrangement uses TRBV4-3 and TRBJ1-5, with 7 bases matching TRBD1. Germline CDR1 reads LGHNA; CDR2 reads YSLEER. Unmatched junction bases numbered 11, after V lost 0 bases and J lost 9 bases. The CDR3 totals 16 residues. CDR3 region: CASSQDRQPGGTPQHF. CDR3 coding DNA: TGCGCCAGCAGCCAAGACCGACAGCCAGGGGGGACGCCCCAGCATTTT.

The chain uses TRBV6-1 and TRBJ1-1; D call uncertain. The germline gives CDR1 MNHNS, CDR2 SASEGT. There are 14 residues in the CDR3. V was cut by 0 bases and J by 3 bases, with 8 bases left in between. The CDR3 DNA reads TGTGCCAGCAGTGAAGCCGTTTCCTACACTGAAGCTTTCTTT. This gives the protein CASSEAVSYTEAFF.

CDR3 DNA sequence: TGTGCCAGCAGTCGACCCCCAGGGGACGGGGAGCTGTTTTTT. Its protein product is CASSRPPGDGELFF. The chain carries TRBV28 and TRBJ2-2; possibly TRBD1 for D (6 bases). The CDR3 loop spans 14 amino acids. Trimming took off 5 bases at V and 7 bases at J, with 14 bases between the two ends. CDR1 MDHEN and CDR2 SYDVKM come from the germline V gene.

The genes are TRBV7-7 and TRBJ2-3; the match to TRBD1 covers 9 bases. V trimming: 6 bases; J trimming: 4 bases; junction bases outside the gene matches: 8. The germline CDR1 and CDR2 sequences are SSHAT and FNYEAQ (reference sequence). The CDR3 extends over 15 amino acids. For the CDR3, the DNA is TGTGCCAGCAGTGAGGGACAGGGTCGGGCAGATACGCAGTATTTT. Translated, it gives CASSEGQGRADTQYF.

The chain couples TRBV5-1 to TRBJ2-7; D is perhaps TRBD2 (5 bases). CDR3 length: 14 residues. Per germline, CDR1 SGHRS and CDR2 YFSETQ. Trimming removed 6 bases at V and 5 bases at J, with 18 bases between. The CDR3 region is CASNPSGFRDEQYF. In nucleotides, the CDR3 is TGCGCCAGCAACCCCTCGGGGTTCCGGGACGAGCAGTACTTC.

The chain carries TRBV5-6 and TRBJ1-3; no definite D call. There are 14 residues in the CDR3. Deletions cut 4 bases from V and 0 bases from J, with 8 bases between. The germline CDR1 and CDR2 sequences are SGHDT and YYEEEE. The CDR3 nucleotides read TGTGCCAGCAGCACCGGGATCTCTGGAAACACCATATATTTT. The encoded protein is CASSTGISGNTIYF.

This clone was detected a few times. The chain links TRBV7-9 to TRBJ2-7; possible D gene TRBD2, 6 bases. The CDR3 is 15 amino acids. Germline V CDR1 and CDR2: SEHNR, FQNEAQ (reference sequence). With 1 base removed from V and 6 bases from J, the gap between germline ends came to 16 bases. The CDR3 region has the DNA TGTGCCAGCAGCTTAGAGGGGCCGACTAGACTCGAGCAGTACTTC. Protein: CASSLEGPTRLEQYF.

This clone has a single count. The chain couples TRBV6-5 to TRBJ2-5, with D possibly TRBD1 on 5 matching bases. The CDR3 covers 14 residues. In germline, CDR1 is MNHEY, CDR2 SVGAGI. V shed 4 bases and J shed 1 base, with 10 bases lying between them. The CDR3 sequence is CASSLQDFQETQYF. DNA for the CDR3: TGTGCCAGCAGTTTACAGGATTTCCAAGAGACCCAGTACTTC.

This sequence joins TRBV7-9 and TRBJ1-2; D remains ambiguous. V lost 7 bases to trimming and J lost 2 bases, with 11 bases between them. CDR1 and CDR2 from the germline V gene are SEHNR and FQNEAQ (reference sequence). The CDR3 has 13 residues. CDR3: CASTFLGNYGYTF. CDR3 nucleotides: TGTGCCAGCACCTTCCTCGGGAACTATGGCTACACCTTC.

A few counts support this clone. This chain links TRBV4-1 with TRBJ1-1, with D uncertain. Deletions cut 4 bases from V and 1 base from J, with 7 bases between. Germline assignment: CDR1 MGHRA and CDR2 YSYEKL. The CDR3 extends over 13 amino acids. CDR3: CASSLGGNTEAFF. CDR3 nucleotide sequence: TGCGCCAGCAGCCTTGGAGGGAACACTGAAGCTTTCTTT.

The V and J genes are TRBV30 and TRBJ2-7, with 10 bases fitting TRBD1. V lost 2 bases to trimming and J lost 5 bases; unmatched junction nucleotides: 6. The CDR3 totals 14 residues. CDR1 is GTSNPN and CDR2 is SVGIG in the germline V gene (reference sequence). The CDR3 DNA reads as TGTGCCTGGAGTACCGGGACAGGGGCGAACGAGCAGTACTTC. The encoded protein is CAWSTGTGANEQYF. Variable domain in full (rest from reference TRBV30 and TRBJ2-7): SQTIHQWPATLVQPVGSPLSLECTVEGTSNPNLYWYRQAAGRGLQLLFYSVGIGQISSEVPQNLSASRPQDRQFILSSKKLLLSDSGFYLCAWSTGTGANEQYFGPGTRLTVT.

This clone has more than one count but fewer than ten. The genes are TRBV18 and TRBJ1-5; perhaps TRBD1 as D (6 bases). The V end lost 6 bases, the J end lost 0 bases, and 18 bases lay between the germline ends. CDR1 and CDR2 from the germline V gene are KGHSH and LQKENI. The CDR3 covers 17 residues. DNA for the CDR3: TGTGCCAGCTCCCAGGGGCGGGAGACTTATAGCAATCAGCCCCAGCATTTT. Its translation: CASSQGRETYSNQPQHF.

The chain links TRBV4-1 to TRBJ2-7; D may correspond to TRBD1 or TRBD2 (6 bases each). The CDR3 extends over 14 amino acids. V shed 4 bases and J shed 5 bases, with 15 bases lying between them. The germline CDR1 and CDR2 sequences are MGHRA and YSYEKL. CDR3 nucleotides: TGCGCCAGCAGCCGAGGGGGGCTAGCTGACGAGCAGTACTTC. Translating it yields CASSRGGLADEQYF.

CDR3 sequence (DNA): TGTGCCAGTAGTACCTACCCAGGAGGGGTCAATGAGCAGTTCTTC. Translation gives CASSTYPGGVNEQFF. The chain couples TRBV19 to TRBJ2-1, with D maybe TRBD2 (6 bases). In germline, CDR1 is LNHDA, CDR2 SQIVND (reference sequence). This CDR3 comprises 15 residues. The germline V and J ends were trimmed by 4 bases and 6 bases, with 16 bases remaining between them.

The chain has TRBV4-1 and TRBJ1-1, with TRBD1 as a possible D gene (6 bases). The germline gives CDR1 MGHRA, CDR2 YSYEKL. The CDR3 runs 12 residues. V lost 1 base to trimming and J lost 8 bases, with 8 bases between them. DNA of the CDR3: TGCGCCAGCAGCCAAGGGACAGCCGAAGCTTTCTTT. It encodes CASSQGTAEAFF.

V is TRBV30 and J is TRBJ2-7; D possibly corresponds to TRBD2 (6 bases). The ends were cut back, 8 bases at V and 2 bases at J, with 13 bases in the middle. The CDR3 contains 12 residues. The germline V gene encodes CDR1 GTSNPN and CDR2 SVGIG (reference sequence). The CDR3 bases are TGTGCCGTGGAGGGTAGTACCTACGAGCAGTACTTC. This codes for CAVEGSTYEQYF.

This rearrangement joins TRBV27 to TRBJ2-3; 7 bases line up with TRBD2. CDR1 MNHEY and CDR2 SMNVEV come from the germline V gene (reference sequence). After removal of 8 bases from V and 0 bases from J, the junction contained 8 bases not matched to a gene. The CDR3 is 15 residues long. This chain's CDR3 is CASLDLSGSTDTQYF. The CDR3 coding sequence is TGTGCCAGCCTTGACCTTAGCGGGAGCACAGATACGCAGTATTTT.

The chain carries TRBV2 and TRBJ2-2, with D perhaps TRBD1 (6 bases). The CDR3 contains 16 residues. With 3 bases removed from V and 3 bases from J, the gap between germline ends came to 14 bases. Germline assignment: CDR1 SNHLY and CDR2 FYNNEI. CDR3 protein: CASSEFQGQDTGELFF. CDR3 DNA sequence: TGTGCCAGCAGTGAGTTTCAGGGGCAGGACACCGGGGAGCTGTTTTTT.

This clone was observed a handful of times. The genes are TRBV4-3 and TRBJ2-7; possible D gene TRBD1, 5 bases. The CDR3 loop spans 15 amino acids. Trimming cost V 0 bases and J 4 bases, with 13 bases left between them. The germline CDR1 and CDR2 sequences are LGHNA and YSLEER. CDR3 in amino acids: CASSQDNPGSYEQYF. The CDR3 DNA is TGCGCCAGCAGCCAAGATAATCCAGGGTCATACGAGCAGTACTTC.

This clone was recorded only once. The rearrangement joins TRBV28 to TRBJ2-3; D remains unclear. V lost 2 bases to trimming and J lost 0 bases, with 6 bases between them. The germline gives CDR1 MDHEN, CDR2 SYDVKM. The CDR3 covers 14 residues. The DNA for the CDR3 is TGTGCCAGCAGTTTAATCGGGAGCACAGATACGCAGTATTTT. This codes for CASSLIGSTDTQYF.

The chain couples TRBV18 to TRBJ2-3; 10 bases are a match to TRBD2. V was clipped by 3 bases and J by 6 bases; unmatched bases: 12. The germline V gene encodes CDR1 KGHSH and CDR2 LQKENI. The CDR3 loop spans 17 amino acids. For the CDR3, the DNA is TGTGCCAGCTCACCCACCCCGACAGCGGGGGGGCAGGATACGCAGTATTTT. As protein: CASSPTPTAGGQDTQYF.

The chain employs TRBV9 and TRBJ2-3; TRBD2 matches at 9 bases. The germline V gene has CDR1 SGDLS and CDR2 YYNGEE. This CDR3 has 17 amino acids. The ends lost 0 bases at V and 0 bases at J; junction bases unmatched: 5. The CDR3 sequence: CASSVGLAGYSTDTQYF. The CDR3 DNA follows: TGTGCCAGCAGCGTAGGGCTAGCGGGATATAGCACAGATACGCAGTATTTT.

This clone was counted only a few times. The chain's CDR3 is CASSQDVGQGNTEAFF. The CDR3 DNA follows: TGCGCCAGCAGCCAAGATGTTGGGCAGGGGAACACTGAAGCTTTCTTT. The chain carries TRBV4-1 and TRBJ1-1; the D gene is possibly TRBD1 (5 bases). The V end lost 0 bases, the J end lost 1 base, and 12 bases lay between the germline ends. CDR1 and CDR2 (germline): MGHRA, YSYEKL. The CDR3 consists of 16 residues.

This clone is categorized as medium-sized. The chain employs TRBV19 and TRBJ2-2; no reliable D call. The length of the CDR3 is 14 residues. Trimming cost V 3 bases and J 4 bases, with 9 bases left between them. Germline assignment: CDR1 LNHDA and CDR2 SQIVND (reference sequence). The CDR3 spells CASSIRGSTGELFF. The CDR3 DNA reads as TGTGCCAGTAGTATTAGAGGATCCACCGGGGAGCTGTTTTTT.

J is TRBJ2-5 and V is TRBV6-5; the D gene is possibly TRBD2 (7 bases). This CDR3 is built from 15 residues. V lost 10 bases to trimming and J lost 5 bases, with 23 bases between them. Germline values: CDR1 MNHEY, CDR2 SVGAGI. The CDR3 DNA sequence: TGTGCCACTATTGGTCACCGGGGGGCAGGGGAGACCCAGTACTTC. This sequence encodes CATIGHRGAGETQYF.

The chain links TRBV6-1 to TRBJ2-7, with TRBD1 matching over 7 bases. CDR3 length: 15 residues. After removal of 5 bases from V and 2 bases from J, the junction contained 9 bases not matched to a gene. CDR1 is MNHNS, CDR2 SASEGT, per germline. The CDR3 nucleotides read TGTGCCAGCAGTCCTACCGGGACAGCTACCTACGAGCAGTACTTC. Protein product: CASSPTGTATYEQYF.

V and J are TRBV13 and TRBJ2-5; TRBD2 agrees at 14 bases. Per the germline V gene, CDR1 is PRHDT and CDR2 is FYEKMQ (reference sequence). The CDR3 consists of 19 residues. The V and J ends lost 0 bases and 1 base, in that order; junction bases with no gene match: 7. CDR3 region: CASSLGTSGRAGTQETQYF. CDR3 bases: TGTGCCAGCAGCTTAGGGACTAGCGGGAGGGCAGGGACCCAAGAGACCCAGTACTTC.